This T cell receptor beta chain was documented in a study of OX40 agonist ivuxolimab in advanced cancers. Whole-study context: Two patients with cutaneous melanoma and one with hepatocellular carcinoma, three in total, showed partial responses.

Comments on this clone: Its antigen is as yet unknown.

Study-wide results and caveats: Clonal expansion was seen in CD4+ and CD8+ blood T cells by week 6 at 0.1 to 3.0 mg/kg. In general, CD8+ T cells held more expanded clones than CD4+ did, on average.

The V and J ends lost 7 bases and 0 bases respectively, with 10 bases between them. The CDR3 is made up of 15 amino acids. From germline, CDR1 is MNHEY and CDR2 SMNVEV (reference sequence). Baseline, cycle 4 day 1, and cycle 7 day 1 were the blood sampling points. Sequencing was performed with immunoSEQ multiplex PCR; in TCRdb, only in-frame clones are kept and a portion is missing. The table lists around 57,000 clones, over 80% of them singletons. The rearrangement links TRBV27 to TRBJ2-6; D ambiguous. Specimen: CD4+ or CD8+ T cells sorted from blood, collected in a trial of the OX40 agonist ivuxolimab. This TCR was recovered from an adult with an advanced solid tumor such as melanoma, head and neck, liver or kidney cancer. This chain's CDR3 is CASMSGFSGANVLTF. The CDR3 DNA reads TGTGCCAGCATGTCCGGTTTCTCTGGGGCCAACGTCCTGACTTTC.